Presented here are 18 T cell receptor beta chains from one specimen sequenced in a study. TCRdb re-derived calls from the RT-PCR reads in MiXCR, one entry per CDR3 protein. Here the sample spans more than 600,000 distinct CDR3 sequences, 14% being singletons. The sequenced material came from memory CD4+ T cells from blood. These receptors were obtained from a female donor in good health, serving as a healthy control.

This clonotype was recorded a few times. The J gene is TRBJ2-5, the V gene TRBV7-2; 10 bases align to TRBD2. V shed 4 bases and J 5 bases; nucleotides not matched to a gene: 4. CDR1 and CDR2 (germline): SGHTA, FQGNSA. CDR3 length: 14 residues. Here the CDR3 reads CASSYRTSGETQYF. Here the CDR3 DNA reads TGTGCCAGCAGCTACAGGACTAGCGGTGAGACCCAGTACTTC.

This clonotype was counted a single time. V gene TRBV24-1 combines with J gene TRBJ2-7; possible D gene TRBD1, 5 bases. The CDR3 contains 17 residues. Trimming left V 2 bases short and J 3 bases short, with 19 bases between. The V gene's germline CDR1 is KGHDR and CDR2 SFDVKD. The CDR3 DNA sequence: TGTGCCACCAGTGATTCTAAGGGGCCGGGCGGCATCTACGAGCAGTACTTC. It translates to CATSDSKGPGGIYEQYF.

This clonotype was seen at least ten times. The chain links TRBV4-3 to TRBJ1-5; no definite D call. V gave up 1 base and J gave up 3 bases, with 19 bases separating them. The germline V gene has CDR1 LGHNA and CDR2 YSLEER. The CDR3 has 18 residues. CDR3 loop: CASSQGVGLDPPNQPQHF. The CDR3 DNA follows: TGCGCCAGCAGCCAAGGGGTTGGCCTTGACCCCCCCAATCAGCCCCAGCATTTT.

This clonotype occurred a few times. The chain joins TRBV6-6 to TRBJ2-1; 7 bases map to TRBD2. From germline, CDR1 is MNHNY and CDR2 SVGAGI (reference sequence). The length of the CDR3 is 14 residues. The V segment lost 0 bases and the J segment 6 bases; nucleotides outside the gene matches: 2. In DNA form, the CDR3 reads TGTGCCAGCAGTTACTCGTCTAGCGGCAATGAGCAGTTCTTC. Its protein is CASSYSSSGNEQFF.

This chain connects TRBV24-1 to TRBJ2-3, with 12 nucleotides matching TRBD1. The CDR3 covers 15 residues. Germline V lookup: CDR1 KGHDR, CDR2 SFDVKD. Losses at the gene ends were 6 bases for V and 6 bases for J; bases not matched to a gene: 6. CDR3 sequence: CATSYGTGGLDTQYF. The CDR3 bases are TGTGCCACCAGTTACGGGACAGGGGGCCTGGATACGCAGTATTTT.

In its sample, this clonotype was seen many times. The CDR3 sequence is CASSQDSWDSGYNEQFF. CDR3 DNA sequence: TGCGCCAGCAGCCAAGATAGTTGGGACTCCGGATACAATGAGCAGTTCTTC. V gene TRBV4-3 combines with J gene TRBJ2-1; D possibly corresponds to TRBD2 (6 bases). V was clipped by 0 bases and J by 4 bases, with 16 bases between them. Germline CDR1 reads LGHNA; CDR2 reads YSLEER. The CDR3 length is 17 residues.

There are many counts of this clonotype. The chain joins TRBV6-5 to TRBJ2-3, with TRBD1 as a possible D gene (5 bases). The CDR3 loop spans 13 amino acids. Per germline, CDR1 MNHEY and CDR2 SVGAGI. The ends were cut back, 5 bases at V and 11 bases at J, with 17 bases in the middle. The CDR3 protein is CASSQGYRGLQYF. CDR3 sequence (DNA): TGTGCCAGCAGTCAGGGCTACCGAGGATTGCAGTATTTT.

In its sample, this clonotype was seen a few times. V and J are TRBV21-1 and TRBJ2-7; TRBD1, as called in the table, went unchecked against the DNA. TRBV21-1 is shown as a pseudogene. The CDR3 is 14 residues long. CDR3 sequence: CASSTHRGPYEQYF. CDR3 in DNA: TGTGCCAGCAGCACCCACAGGGGACCCTACGAGCAGTACTTC.

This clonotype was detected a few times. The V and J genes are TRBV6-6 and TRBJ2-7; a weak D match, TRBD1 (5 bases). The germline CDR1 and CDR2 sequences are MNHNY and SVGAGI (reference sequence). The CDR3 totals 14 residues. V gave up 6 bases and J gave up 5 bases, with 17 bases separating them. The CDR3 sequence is CASRPGQKLNEQYF. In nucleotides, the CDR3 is TGTGCCAGCAGACCCGGACAAAAATTAAACGAGCAGTACTTC.

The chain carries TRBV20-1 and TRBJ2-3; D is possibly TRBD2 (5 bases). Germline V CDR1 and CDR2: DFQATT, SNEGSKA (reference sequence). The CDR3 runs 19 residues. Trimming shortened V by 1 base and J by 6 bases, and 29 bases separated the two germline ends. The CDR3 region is CSARVARGRELGGLDTQYF. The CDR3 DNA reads TGCAGTGCTAGAGTTGCCCGGGGTCGAGAACTAGGTGGGTTGGATACGCAGTATTTT.

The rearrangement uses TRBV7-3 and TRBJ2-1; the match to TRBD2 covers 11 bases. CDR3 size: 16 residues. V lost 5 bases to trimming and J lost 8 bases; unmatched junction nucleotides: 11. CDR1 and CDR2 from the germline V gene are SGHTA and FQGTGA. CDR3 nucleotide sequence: TGTGCCAGCAGCCAGGCAGGTCTAGCGGGGGGCGATGAGCAGTTCTTC. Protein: CASSQAGLAGGDEQFF.

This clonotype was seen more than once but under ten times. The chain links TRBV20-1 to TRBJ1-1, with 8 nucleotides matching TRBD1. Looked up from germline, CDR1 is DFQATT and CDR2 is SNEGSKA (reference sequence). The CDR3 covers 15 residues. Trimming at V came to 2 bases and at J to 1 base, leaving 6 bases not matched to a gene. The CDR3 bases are TGCAGTGCTAGACGGACAGGGCCGGGGAACACTGAAGCTTTCTTT. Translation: CSARRTGPGNTEAFF.

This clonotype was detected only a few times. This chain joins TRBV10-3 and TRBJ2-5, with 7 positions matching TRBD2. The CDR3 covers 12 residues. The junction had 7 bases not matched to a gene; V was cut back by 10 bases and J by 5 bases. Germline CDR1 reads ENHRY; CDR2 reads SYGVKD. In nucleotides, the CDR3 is TGTGCCAGCGGACTAGTGGGGGAGACCCAGTACTTC. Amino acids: CASGLVGETQYF.

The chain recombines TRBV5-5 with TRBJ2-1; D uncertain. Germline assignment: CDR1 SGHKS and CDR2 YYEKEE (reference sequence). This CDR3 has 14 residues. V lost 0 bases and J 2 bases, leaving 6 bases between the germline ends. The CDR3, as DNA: TGTGCCAGCAGCTTGGTCAGTGCCTACAATGAGCAGTTCTTC. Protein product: CASSLVSAYNEQFF.

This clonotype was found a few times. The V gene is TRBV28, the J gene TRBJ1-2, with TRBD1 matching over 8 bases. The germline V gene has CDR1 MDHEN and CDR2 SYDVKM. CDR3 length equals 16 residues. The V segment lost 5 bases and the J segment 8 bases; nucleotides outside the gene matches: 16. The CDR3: CASSENSRTGRTGYTF. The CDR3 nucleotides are TGTGCCAGCAGTGAAAACTCCCGGACAGGGAGAACAGGCTACACCTTC.

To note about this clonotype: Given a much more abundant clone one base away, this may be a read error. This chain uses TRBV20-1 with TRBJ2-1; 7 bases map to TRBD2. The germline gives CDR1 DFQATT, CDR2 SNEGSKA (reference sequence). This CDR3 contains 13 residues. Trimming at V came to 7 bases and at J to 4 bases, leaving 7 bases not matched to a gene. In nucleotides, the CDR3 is TGCAGTGGTCGGGAGGACAAGTACAATGAGCAGTTCTTC. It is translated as CSGREDKYNEQFF.

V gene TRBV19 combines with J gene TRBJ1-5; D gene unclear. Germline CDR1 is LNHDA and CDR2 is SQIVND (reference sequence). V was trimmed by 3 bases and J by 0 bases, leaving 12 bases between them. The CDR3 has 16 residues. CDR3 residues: CASSITPDYSNQPQHF. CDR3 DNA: TGTGCCAGTAGTATTACACCCGATTATAGCAATCAGCCCCAGCATTTT. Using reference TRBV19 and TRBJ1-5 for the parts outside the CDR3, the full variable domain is DGGITQSPKYLFRKEGQNVTLSCEQNLNHDAMYWYRQDPGQGLRLIYYSQIVNDFQKGDIAEGYSVSREKKESFPLTVTSAQKNPTAFYLCASSITPDYSNQPQHFGDGTRLSIL.

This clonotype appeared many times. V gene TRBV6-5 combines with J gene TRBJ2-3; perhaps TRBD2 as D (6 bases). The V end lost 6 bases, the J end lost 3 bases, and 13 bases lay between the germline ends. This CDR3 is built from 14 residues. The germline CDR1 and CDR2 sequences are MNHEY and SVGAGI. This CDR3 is CASSPTRGTDTQYF. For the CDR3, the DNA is TGTGCCAGCAGCCCGACTAGAGGGACAGATACGCAGTATTTT.